This T cell receptor beta chain was observed in a study of T cells in Graves' hyperthyroidism and ophthalmopathy. Study findings and constraints: The blood repertoire included most of the expanded thyroid clonotypes above 0.001. Using 13 V-J features, a model discriminated ophthalmopathy from stable hyperthyroidism. Median prediction lead before ophthalmopathy onset was 5.5 to 7 months with the model.

Uncontrolled infection, other autoimmune disease, pregnancy or lactation excluded patients. It was RNA transcripts that yielded the amplified TCR beta CDR3 regions. TCR CDR3 regions were first amplified by RT-PCR with HTBI primers. TCRdb reanalysed the multiplex PCR reads using MiXCR and keeps one entry per CDR3 protein. Here the sample spans 450,000 to 700,000 distinct CDR3 sequences, under 60% being singletons. This CDR3 spans 17 amino acids. Germline assignment: CDR1 SEHNR and CDR2 FQNEAQ (reference sequence). V trimming: 6 bases; J trimming: 0 bases; junction bases outside the gene matches: 13. In its sample, this clonotype was seen once. What it binds is not known.

Sequenced: peripheral blood or thyroid tissue (not recorded which). The rearrangement joins TRBV7-9 to TRBJ1-1; 7 nucleotides align to TRBD1. This TCR was sampled from an adult woman with Graves' disease, either hyperthyroidism or ophthalmopathy (not recorded which). Here the CDR3 reads CASSLGSTGTVNTEAFF. CDR3 in DNA: TGTGCCAGCAGTTTGGGATCCACAGGGACAGTGAACACTGAAGCTTTCTTT.